The present TCR beta chain was sequenced within a study of blood T cell repertoires in COVID-19. Patients at the Seattle site were enrolled during active infection and followed longitudinally. This CDR3 spans 17 amino acids. Trimming left V 4 bases short and J 4 bases short, with 17 bases between. Germline lookup yields CDR1 WNHNN and CDR2 SYGVQD (reference sequence). Measured with immunoSEQ multiplex PCR; TCRdb has only the in-frame clones, and not every one. The repertoire holds around 140,000 clones, with roughly 90% as singletons. J is TRBJ1-6 and V is TRBV10-1; tentative D call: TRBD1 (5 bases). The origin of this receptor is a human donor with COVID-19, enrolled during active disease. The donor label of this sample is uncertain. The sequenced sample was peripheral blood. The CDR3, as DNA: TGCGCCAGCAGTGGACAGATTTATTGCATTTATAATTCACCCCTCCACTTT. Translating it yields CASSGQIYCIYNSPLHF.